These T cell receptor beta chains were read from a single sample in a study of CXCR3-negative and CXCR3-positive naive CD8 T cells. From the 5' RACE reads, TCRdb lists one entry per CDR3 protein and no DNA. The sample spans around 150,000 distinct CDR3 sequences; the ten largest clones claim roughly 0.41%. Sequencing used naive CXCR3+ CD8+ T cells from blood. The receptor set was obtained from a human donor in good health. Some clones in this sample may be carry-over from other donors' samples. Both conserved end residues are part of each CDR3. The order of the fields is V gene, J gene, CDR3 protein.

V: TRBV29-1
J: TRBJ1-1
CDR3: CSVEEVMDSMNTEAFF

V: TRBV4-2
J: TRBJ2-7
CDR3: CASSHGDRGDYEQYF

V: TRBV29-1
J: TRBJ2-3
CDR3: CSVGTRLSTDTQYF

V: TRBV12-3/TRBV12-4
J: TRBJ2-7
CDR3: CASSRQGWEQYF

V: TRBV5-5
J: TRBJ2-2
CDR3: CASTPPGRRGELFF

V: TRBV29-1
J: TRBJ2-1
CDR3: CSVPQGYNEQFF

V: TRBV4-1
J: TRBJ2-7
CDR3: CASSTSPGSPEEQYF

V: TRBV7-3
J: TRBJ2-5
CDR3: CASSLTVGSQETQYF

V: TRBV7-3
J: TRBJ2-1
CDR3: CASSSTSFHEQFF

V: TRBV21-1
J: TRBJ2-7
CDR3: CASSKGGLVPYEQYF

V: TRBV28
J: TRBJ1-2
CDR3: CASSLLTGFKDGYTF

V: TRBV28
J: TRBJ2-5
CDR3: CASSLNLETQYF

V: TRBV2
J: TRBJ2-1
CDR3: CASSDFGYNEQFF

V: TRBV20-1
J: TRBJ2-5
CDR3: CSASTDGWGETQYF

V: TRBV12-3/TRBV12-4
J: TRBJ2-5
CDR3: CASSFGQVLGQETQYF

V: TRBV2
J: TRBJ2-1
CDR3: CASRPGPTYNEQFF

V: TRBV20-1
J: TRBJ2-7
CDR3: CSARDYAGSPYEQYF

V: TRBV4-2
J: TRBJ2-1
CDR3: CASSQGASGHNEQFF

V: TRBV7-9
J: TRBJ2-1
CDR3: CASSPKYGTGGGEQFF

V: TRBV20-1
J: TRBJ1-5
CDR3: CSARDLGAEGQPQHF

V: TRBV7-8
J: TRBJ1-5
CDR3: CASSLAHHDQPQHF

V: TRBV28
J: TRBJ2-7
CDR3: CAVGSSYEQYF

V: TRBV27
J: TRBJ1-4
CDR3: CASSVGTNEKLFF

V: TRBV18
J: TRBJ2-7
CDR3: CASSLGTGWDEQYF

V: TRBV7-6
J: TRBJ2-1
CDR3: CASSLVGDNNEQFF

V: TRBV6-2/TRBV6-3
J: TRBJ2-7
CDR3: CASSYVEGPLWEQYF

V: TRBV29-1
J: TRBJ2-3
CDR3: CSVEDRSGATDTQYF

V: TRBV27
J: TRBJ2-6
CDR3: CASSLYHGPGANVLTF

V: TRBV29-1
J: TRBJ2-1
CDR3: CSGTDINEQFF

V: TRBV20-1
J: TRBJ1-1
CDR3: CSASRAGVGNTEAFF

V: TRBV10-2
J: TRBJ2-7
CDR3: CASGRRDPYEQYF

V: TRBV5-6
J: TRBJ2-7
CDR3: CASSSTISYEQYF

V: TRBV29-1
J: TRBJ2-7
CDR3: CRAVGPYEQYF

V: TRBV5-4
J: TRBJ2-7
CDR3: CASSFGGGYEQYF

V: TRBV7-2
J: TRBJ2-1
CDR3: CASSLPGNDDRVYNEQFF

V: TRBV15
J: TRBJ1-1
CDR3: CATSRERREAFF

V: TRBV15
J: TRBJ2-3
CDR3: CATSRHNGVTESTDTQYF

V: TRBV28
J: TRBJ1-5
CDR3: CASSSRQGVSNRPQHF

V: TRBV14
J: TRBJ2-2
CDR3: CASNRANTGELFF

V: TRBV29-1
J: TRBJ2-1
CDR3: CSVDGDSSYNEQFF

V: TRBV10-3
J: TRBJ2-3
CDR3: CAISERVHADTQYF

V: TRBV4-3
J: TRBJ2-2
CDR3: CASSQVTGSAGELFF

V: TRBV5-6
J: TRBJ2-7
CDR3: CASSRDGGSYEQYF

V: TRBV2
J: TRBJ2-2
CDR3: CASSEARTSGTGELFF

V: TRBV29-1
J: TRBJ2-7
CDR3: CSVASGRGSYEQYF

V: TRBV9
J: TRBJ2-1
CDR3: CASSHRDYINEQFF

V: TRBV12-3/TRBV12-4
J: TRBJ2-5
CDR3: CASSLASEGSGDQETQYF

V: TRBV29-1
J: TRBJ2-5
CDR3: CSASFRDFNTKETQYF

V: TRBV20-1
J: TRBJ2-2
CDR3: CSARDRDGLTGELFF

V: TRBV12-3/TRBV12-4
J: TRBJ2-2
CDR3: CASSPPETGELFF

V: TRBV28
J: TRBJ2-7
CDR3: CASSYTQGVYEQYF

V: TRBV7-9
J: TRBJ2-7
CDR3: CASSTRLGEQYF

V: TRBV7-2
J: TRBJ2-2
CDR3: CASSQTHGTGELFF

V: TRBV5-6
J: TRBJ2-1
CDR3: CASSSGSLSYNEQFF